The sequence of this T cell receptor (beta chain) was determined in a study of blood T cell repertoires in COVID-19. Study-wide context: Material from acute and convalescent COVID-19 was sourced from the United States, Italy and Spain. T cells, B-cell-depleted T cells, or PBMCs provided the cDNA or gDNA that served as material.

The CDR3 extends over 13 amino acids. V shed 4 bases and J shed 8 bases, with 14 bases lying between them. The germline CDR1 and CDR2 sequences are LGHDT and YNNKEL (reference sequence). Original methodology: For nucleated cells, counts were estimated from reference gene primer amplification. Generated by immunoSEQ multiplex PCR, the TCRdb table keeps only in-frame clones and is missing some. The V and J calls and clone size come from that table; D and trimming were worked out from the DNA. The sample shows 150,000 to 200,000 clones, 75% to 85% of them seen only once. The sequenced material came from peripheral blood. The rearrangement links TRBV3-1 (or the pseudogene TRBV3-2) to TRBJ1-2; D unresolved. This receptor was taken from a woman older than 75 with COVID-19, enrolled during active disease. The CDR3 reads CASSLLLSGGYTF. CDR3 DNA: TGTGCCAGCAGCCTGTTACTATCGGGGGGCTACACCTTC.